One sample yielded the 7 T cell receptor beta chains listed below, sequenced in a study of beta chain features in type 1 diabetes. Study outcomes and limitations: Moderate yet significant TCRB CDR3 shortening was seen in Type 1 diabetes patients in all four CD4+ subsets.

All of the isolated RNA was reverse transcribed, so expressed TCRB transcripts were sequenced. Sequencing used immunoSEQ multiplex PCR; TCRdb keeps in-frame clones, though not all of them. The sample yields some 120,000 clones, roughly 17% seen once. Their cognate antigens are unknown. The sample taken for sequencing was central memory CD4+ T cells from blood. These TCRs come from a man aged 18 to 30 with type 1 diabetes.

This clone was seen a handful of times. The chain uses TRBV29-1 and TRBJ2-3; 8 nucleotides agree with TRBD2. Germline loops: CDR1 SQVTM, CDR2 ANQGSEA. The CDR3 is 16 residues long. Trimming cost V 5 bases and J 6 bases; bases outside gene matches: 16. This CDR3 reads CSVRSRGGLLSDTQYF. The CDR3 nucleotides are TGCAGCGTTAGATCCCGGGGGGGACTCCTCTCGGATACGCAGTATTTT.

V is TRBV5-4 and J is TRBJ2-5, with D perhaps matching TRBD1 (5 bases). This CDR3 contains 14 residues. The V gene's germline CDR1 is SGHNT and CDR2 YYREEE (reference sequence). The V end was cut by 3 bases, the J end by 4 bases, with 13 bases between. CDR3 sequence reads: CASSSQGSAETQYF. DNA for the CDR3: TGTGCCAGCAGCTCCCAGGGTTCCGCAGAGACCCAGTACTTC.

There are a few counts of this clone. The chain carries TRBV28 and TRBJ2-7; 8 bases are shared with TRBD1. The CDR3 is made up of 18 amino acids. CDR1 MDHEN and CDR2 SYDVKM come from the germline V gene. After removal of 5 bases from V and 1 base from J, the junction contained 16 bases not matched to a gene. The CDR3 region is CASSRLTFRGRRSYEQYF. CDR3 DNA: TGTGCCAGCAGTCGCTTAACTTTCAGGGGGCGGCGGTCCTACGAGCAGTACTTC.

Notes on this clone: Other DNA sequences in this specimen translate into the identical CDR3. The V call is TRBV7-9, the J call TRBJ2-3; TRBD1 or TRBD2 may be the D gene (5 bases each). V lost 5 bases and J 6 bases, leaving 12 bases between the germline ends. Germline V gene sequence: CDR1 SEHNR, CDR2 FQNEAQ (reference sequence). The CDR3 sequence is 13 residues long. For the CDR3, the DNA is TGTGCCAGCAGCCCCCGGGGCCCCGATACGCAGTATTTT. Translation: CASSPRGPDTQYF.

Many counts were recorded for this clone. The rearrangement links TRBV7-2 to TRBJ2-2; D is unclear. V was trimmed by 2 bases and J by 6 bases, leaving 10 bases between them. CDR3 length: 14 residues. Germline CDR1 reads SGHTA; CDR2 reads FQGNSA. The CDR3, as DNA: TGTGCCAGCAGCTTAAGTTTAGGTGCCGGGGAGCTGTTTTTT. Amino acid sequence: CASSLSLGAGELFF.

The chain has TRBV28 and TRBJ2-3, with 12 positions matching TRBD2. The germline CDR1 and CDR2 sequences are MDHEN and SYDVKM. The CDR3 consists of 16 residues. The ends lost 2 bases at V and 1 base at J; junction bases unmatched: 1. The CDR3, as DNA: TGTGCCAGCAGTTTAAGACTAGCGGGGGGCACAGATACGCAGTATTTT. Translated, it gives CASSLRLAGGTDTQYF.

V usage is TRBV7-9 and J usage is TRBJ2-7; 8 bases are shared with TRBD2. The CDR3 loop spans 14 amino acids. Germline V CDR1 and CDR2: SEHNR, FQNEAQ (reference sequence). Trimming cost V 6 bases and J 5 bases; bases outside gene matches: 9. CDR3 coding DNA: TGTGCCAGCAGACAAGGGGGTAGCGGGGACGAGCAGTACTTC. Its protein is CASRQGGSGDEQYF.